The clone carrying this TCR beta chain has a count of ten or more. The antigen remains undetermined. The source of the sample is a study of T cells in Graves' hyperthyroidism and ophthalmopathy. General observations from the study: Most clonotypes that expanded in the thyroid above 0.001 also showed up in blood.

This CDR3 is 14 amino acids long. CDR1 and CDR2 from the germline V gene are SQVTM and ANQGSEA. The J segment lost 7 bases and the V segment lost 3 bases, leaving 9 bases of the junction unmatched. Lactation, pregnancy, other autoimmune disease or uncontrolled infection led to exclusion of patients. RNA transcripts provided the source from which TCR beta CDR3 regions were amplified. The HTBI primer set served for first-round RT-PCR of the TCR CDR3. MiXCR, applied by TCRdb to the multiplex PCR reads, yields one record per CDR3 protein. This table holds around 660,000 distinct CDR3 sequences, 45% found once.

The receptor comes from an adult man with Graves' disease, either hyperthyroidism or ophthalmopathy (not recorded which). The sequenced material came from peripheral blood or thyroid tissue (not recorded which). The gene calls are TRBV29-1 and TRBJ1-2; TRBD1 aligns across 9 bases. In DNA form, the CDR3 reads TGCAGCGTTGATGGCCGACAGGGGGAAGGTGGCTACACCTTC. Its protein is CSVDGRQGEGGYTF.